The entry that follows covers one T cell receptor (beta chain) sequence. This receptor's antigen is unknown. Base-call qualities are not available, and no considerably larger clone is one nucleotide away. The entry originates in a study of blood T cell repertoires in COVID-19 (dated by TCRdb to 2018 to 2020). At the level of the whole study: Collaborator samples came from the United States, Italy and Spain and covered acute and convalescent phases of COVID-19. The sample metadata nearly always contained a de-identified subject ID, COVID-19 status, age in years and sex. The samples were drawn from the first 160 participants of the ongoing ImmuneRACE study and from 1,200 or so subjects provided by 6 global collaborators. The material from the prospective study consisted of cDNA or gDNA derived from T cells, B-cell-depleted T cells, or PBMCs. Where HLA class I and class II types were available, the types were taken from metadata supplied by the sample provider, not from assay-based typing. Subjects who had been exposed to COVID-19, were actively infected with it, or had recovered from it provided the deeply sampled blood TCRbeta repertoires that made up the dataset. The repertoires were made available in a free public database intended to serve as a resource for research on the immune response to SARS-CoV-2.

The immunoSEQ Assay, a bias-controlled multiplex PCR, was used to amplify TCRbeta CDR3 regions from genomic DNA. The study's processing was this. Nucleated cell counts per sample were estimated from amplification of reference gene primers within the assay. To quantify the absolute abundance of each unique TCRbeta CDR3 rearrangement, sequence reads were collapsed and filtered. For each sample, productive Simpson clonality was calculated as the square root of Simpson's diversity index across productive rearrangements. TCRdb's version of the immuneACCESS table is confined to in-frame rearrangements and falls short of the full clone set. An unresolved V gene accounts for under half of the shortfall where checked; the remainder is of unknown origin. That table is the source of V, J and clone size, and D and trimming were worked out from the DNA. This sample gives about 100,000 clones in total; about 90% of them show up just once. Around 5% of the sample rests with the top ten.

The germline V and J ends show losses of 4 bases and 5 bases respectively, and no gene match explains 9 bases of the junction. The CDR3 spans 16 residues, from the cysteine through the phenylalanine. The entry retains the CDR3 DNA only, 48 bases that are in frame from base 1. From a lookup of the germline V gene, CDR1 and CDR2 are SGHRS and YFSETQ. The paper's findings and limits, for the study overall: The quantity of clinical and demographic metadata differed by source and by participant and was supplied without curation.

At one collaborating source in Seattle, patients were enrolled during active infection and were followed longitudinally through the course of disease. The collaborating institutions used their own protocols to collect whole blood in K2EDTA tubes. For TCRbeta analysis, collaborators shipped samples as frozen whole blood, isolated PBMCs, or DNA extracted from either of those sample types. The rearrangement joined TRBV5-1 to TRBJ2-1; 10 of the junction bases match TRBD2. The sequence derives from a woman aged 45-65 years with COVID-19, enrolled during active disease. Sample: peripheral blood. The CDR3 region: CASSRPASGGHNEQFF. The DNA sequence reads TGCGCCAGCAGCCGGCCGGCTAGCGGGGGTCACAATGAGCAGTTCTTC.